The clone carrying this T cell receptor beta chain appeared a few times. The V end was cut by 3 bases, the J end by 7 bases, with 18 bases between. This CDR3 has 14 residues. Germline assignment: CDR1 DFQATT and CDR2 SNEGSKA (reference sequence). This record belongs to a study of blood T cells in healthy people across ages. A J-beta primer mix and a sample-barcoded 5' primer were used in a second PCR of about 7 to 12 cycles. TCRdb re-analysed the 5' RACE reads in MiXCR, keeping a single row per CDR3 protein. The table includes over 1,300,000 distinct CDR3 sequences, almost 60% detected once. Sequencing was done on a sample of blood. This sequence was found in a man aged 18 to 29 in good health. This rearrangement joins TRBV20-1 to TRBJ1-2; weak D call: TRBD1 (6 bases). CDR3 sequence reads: CSASISGTQGGYTF. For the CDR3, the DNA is TGCAGTGCTAGTATCTCGGGGACACAGGGTGGCTACACCTTC.